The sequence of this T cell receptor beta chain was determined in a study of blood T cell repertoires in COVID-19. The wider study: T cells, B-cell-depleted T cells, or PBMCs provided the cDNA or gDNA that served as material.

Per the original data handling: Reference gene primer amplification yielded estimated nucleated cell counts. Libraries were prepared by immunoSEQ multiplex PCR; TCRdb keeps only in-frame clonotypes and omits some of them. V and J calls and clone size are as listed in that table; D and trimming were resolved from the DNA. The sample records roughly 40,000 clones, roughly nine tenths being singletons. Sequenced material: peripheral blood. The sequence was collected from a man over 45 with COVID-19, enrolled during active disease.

The CDR3 sequence: CASSLTGGSPYNEQFF. The CDR3 DNA sequence: TGCGCCAGCAGCCTAACAGGGGGTAGTCCCTACAATGAGCAGTTCTTC. The chain employs TRBV4-3 and TRBJ2-1; TRBD1 matches at 8 bases. Unmatched junction bases numbered 7, after V lost 4 bases and J lost 2 bases. CDR1 and CDR2 (germline): LGHNA, YSLEER. The CDR3 has 16 residues.